Listed here are 10 T cell receptor beta chains from one sample, sequenced in a study of T cells in women clearing cervical HPV infection. Assay: immunoSEQ multiplex PCR; the TCRdb copy retains only in-frame clones and omits some. The ten top clones account for 1.6%, within a sample of roughly 35,000 clones. The material sequenced was blood buffy coat. These receptors were taken from a woman between 18 and 70 years old with a cervical HPV16 infection that either progressed to CIN3+ or cleared (not recorded which).

Concerning this clone itself: The read ends 3 residues early relative to the CDR3; the germline J gene fills the gap. The rearrangement joins TRBV18 to TRBJ2-7, with 7 bases matching TRBD1. The V gene's germline CDR1 is KGHSH and CDR2 LQKENI. The CDR3 is 15 amino acids. The V segment lost 3 bases and the J segment 2 bases; nucleotides outside the gene matches: 7. The CDR3 is CASSPRVTGAYEQYF. The part of the CDR3 DNA that was read is TGTGCCAGCTCACCTCGCGTTACAGGGGCCTACGAG.

Turning to this clone: The read ends 3 residues before the CDR3 terminus; that terminus is restored from the germline J gene. The chain uses TRBV20-1 and TRBJ2-1; TRBD1 matches 8 bases. CDR3 length: 14 residues. CDR1 DFQATT and CDR2 SNEGSKA come from the germline V gene (reference sequence). Trimming cost V 2 bases and J 9 bases; bases outside gene matches: 9. The CDR3 sequence: CSARRGQGRVEQFF. The sequenced CDR3 bases are TGCAGTGCTAGACGCGGACAGGGCAGGGTTGAG.

As concerns this clone: With the read ending 3 residues before the CDR3 end, the germline J gene is used to fill in that end. The chain employs TRBV28 and TRBJ2-7; 10 bases agree with TRBD1. Unmatched junction bases numbered 5, after V lost 4 bases and J lost 2 bases. The CDR3 has 15 amino acids. CDR1 and CDR2 (germline): MDHEN, SYDVKM. The CDR3 here is CASSSRDRGPYEQYF. CDR3 bases read: TGTGCCAGCAGTTCCAGGGACAGGGGACCCTACGAG. The whole variable domain, filled in from reference TRBV28 and TRBJ2-7, reads DVKVTQSSRYLVKRTGEKVFLECVQDMDHENMFWYRQDPGLGLRLIYFSYDVKMKEKGDIPEGYSVSREKKERFSLILESASTNQTSMYLCASSSRDRGPYEQYFGPGTRLTVT.

About this clone itself: At one of its ends the junction is not consistent with the germline gene, which may arise from a read error. The read terminates 3 residues before the CDR3 end, so the remaining end is supplied by the germline J gene. Other DNA sequences from this sample encode an identical CDR3 as well. V is TRBV7-9 and J is TRBJ1-2; TRBD1 is a possible D gene (5 bases). The CDR3 covers 14 residues. From germline, CDR1 is SEHNR and CDR2 FQNEAQ (reference sequence). The CDR3 DNA, read in part, is TGTGCCAGCAGCTGGGACTTGGGCAGCTATGGA. This sequence encodes CASSWDLGSYG. The complete CDR3 sequence is CASSWDLGSYGYTF.

A remark on this clone: Read coverage stops 3 residues before the CDR3 terminus; the germline J gene supplies the remainder. Within the sample, other DNA sequences also encode this same CDR3. V and J are TRBV6-2 or TRBV6-3 and TRBJ1-2; D unresolved. Germline-derived CDR1 and CDR2 are MNHEY and SVGEGT. V was cut by 6 bases and J by 5 bases, with 7 bases left in between. The CDR3 loop spans 11 amino acids. The sequenced part of the CDR3 DNA is TGTGCCAGCAGCCCGCAGTATGGC. Protein product: CASSPQYG. The entire CDR3 reads CASSPQYGYTF.

To note about this clone: The read is 3 residues too short to cover the CDR3 end, so that end is filled in from the germline J gene. The chain carries TRBV9 and TRBJ2-7; unclear D gene. V lost 0 bases to trimming and J lost 6 bases, with 13 bases between them. This CDR3 is 14 amino acids long. Germline values: CDR1 SGDLS, CDR2 YYNGEE. CDR3 DNA (partial): TGTGCCAGCAGCGTAGACCCCGAACTCTCCGAG. Amino acids: CASSVDPELSE. The entire CDR3 sequence reads CASSVDPELSEQYF. Based on the CDR3 plus reference TRBV9 and TRBJ2-7, the full variable domain is DSGVTQTPKHLITATGQRVTLRCSPRSGDLSVYWYQQSLDQGLQFLIQYYNGEERAKGNILERFSAQQFPDLHSELNLSSLELGDSALYFCASSVDPELSEQYFGPGTRLTVT.

Details on this clone: The CDR3 extends 3 residues past the end of the read, so its final part is completed from the germline J gene. The chain recombines TRBV18 with TRBJ2-7, with TRBD1 matching over 7 bases. The CDR3 contains 13 residues. From germline, CDR1 is KGHSH and CDR2 LQKENI. The V and J ends lost 4 bases and 3 bases, in that order; junction bases with no gene match: 3. The part of the CDR3 DNA that was read is TGTGCCAGCTCACGGGGACAGAGCTACGAG. Encoded protein: CASSRGQSYE. The whole CDR3 is CASSRGQSYEQYF.

As regards this clone: The read falls 3 residues short of the CDR3 end, and the missing part is taken from the germline J gene. The V and J genes are TRBV6-2 or TRBV6-3 and TRBJ2-2; 8 bases are a match to TRBD1. The CDR3 spans 14 residues. Looked up from germline, CDR1 is MNHEY and CDR2 is SVGEGT. The DNA read from the CDR3 is TGTGCCAGCAATGAACCGGACAGGGTCGAAAAG. This codes for CASNEPDRVEK. The CDR3 in its entirety is CASNEPDRVEKLFF.

Regarding this clone: Sequencing ends 3 residues short of the CDR3 end; the germline J gene provides the rest. The rearrangement joins TRBV18 to TRBJ1-2; 10 nucleotides align to TRBD1. The CDR3 runs 15 residues. In germline, CDR1 is KGHSH, CDR2 LQKENI. V shed 6 bases, J shed 2 bases, and the junction held 6 bases outside the gene matches. CDR3 in amino acids: CASSPTGQGNYGYTF. Incomplete CDR3 DNA: TGTGCCAGCTCTCCTACGGGACAGGGGAACTATGGC.

Points on this clone: The CDR3 end is not reached by the read, which stops 3 residues before it; the germline J gene fills it in. V is TRBV5-5 and J is TRBJ1-3; D is uncertain. This CDR3 has 15 amino acids. Germline V gives CDR1 SGHKS, CDR2 YYEKEE (reference sequence). V lost 0 bases to trimming and J lost 0 bases, with 7 bases between them. CDR3 bases read: TGTGCCAGCAGCTTGGCGTCCAGCTCTGGAAACACC. As protein: CASSLASSSGNT. The entire CDR3 protein is CASSLASSSGNTIYF. The full variable domain, rest sourced from reference TRBV5-5 and TRBJ1-3, is DAGVTQSPTHLIKTRGQQVTLRCSPISGHKSVSWYQQVLGQGPQFIFQYYEKEERGRGNFPDRFSARQFPNYSSELNVNALLLGDSALYLCASSLASSSGNTIYFGEGSWLTVV.